A single sample is the source of the 29 T cell receptor beta chains below, sequenced in a study of post-analysis software for immune sequencing data. cDNA libraries of TCR beta carried unique molecular identifiers. TCRdb independently ran MiXCR on the PCR reads; one entry per CDR3 protein. The repertoire consists of roughly 700,000 distinct CDR3 sequences, with 25% to 30% occurring once and the leading ten covering roughly 0.53%. Study results and caveats: Relative to controls, patients had five TRBV segments at higher frequency, with TRBV5-6, TRBV5-1 and TRBV20-1 among these.

These receptors' antigens are unknown. Sequenced sample: blood. The receptors were gathered from a girl aged 5-17 years with multiple sclerosis.

There are a few counts of this clonotype. V gene TRBV20-1 combines with J gene TRBJ1-6, with a weak D call TRBD1 (5 bases). The CDR3 runs to 15 residues. The ends were cut back, 5 bases at V and 5 bases at J, with 16 bases in the middle. Germline lookup yields CDR1 DFQATT and CDR2 SNEGSKA (reference sequence). The CDR3 bases are TGCAGTGCTTACGGGGGGACTTCGAATAATTCACCCCTCCACTTT. Translated: CSAYGGTSNNSPLHF.

This clonotype was seen only a few times. This chain uses TRBV7-9 with TRBJ2-7; D not certain. This CDR3 spans 17 amino acids. The V end was cut by 4 bases, the J end by 10 bases, with 29 bases between. Germline V CDR1 and CDR2: SEHNR, FQNEAQ (reference sequence). The CDR3 DNA sequence: TGTGCCAGCAGCTCTGGGGTGGGGTTGAAAGTTCCCACAGACCAGTACTTC. This encodes CASSSGVGLKVPTDQYF.

The sample holds one count of this clonotype. The chain links TRBV29-1 to TRBJ2-1; 8 nucleotides line up with TRBD2. The CDR3 contains 16 residues. Germline-derived CDR1 and CDR2 are SQVTM and ANQGSEA. The V gene end was trimmed by 3 bases and the J gene end by 0 bases; junction bases not matched to a gene: 7. CDR3 DNA sequence: TGCAGCGTTGATGAGACTAGCGACTTCTCCTACAATGAGCAGTTCTTC. This gives the protein CSVDETSDFSYNEQFF.

The chain has TRBV6-1 and TRBJ2-4; no clear D. V was cut by 6 bases and J by 0 bases, with 18 bases left in between. Germline CDR1 and CDR2: MNHNS and SASEGT. The CDR3 is made up of 17 amino acids. The CDR3 spells CASSPGGSVIAKNIQYF. Here the CDR3 DNA reads TGTGCCAGCAGCCCCGGTGGCAGCGTGATAGCCAAAAACATTCAGTACTTC.

The table lists this clonotype with a few counts. This rearrangement joins TRBV15 to TRBJ2-7; 9 bases are shared with TRBD1. Germline lookup yields CDR1 LNHNV and CDR2 YYDKDF (reference sequence). This CDR3 region has 16 residues. The ends lost 1 base at V and 1 base at J; junction bases unmatched: 5. The CDR3 protein is CATSRGFGTGSYEQYF. For the CDR3, the DNA is TGTGCCACCAGCAGAGGTTTCGGGACAGGGTCCTACGAGCAGTACTTC. The full variable domain, rest sourced from reference TRBV15 and TRBJ2-7, is DAMVIQNPRYQVTQFGKPVTLSCSQTLNHNVMYWYQQKSSQAPKLLFHYYDKDFNNEADTPDNFQSRRPNTSFCFLDIRSPGLGDTAMYLCATSRGFGTGSYEQYFGPGTRLTVT.

The chain joins TRBV29-1 to TRBJ2-3; 9 positions agree with TRBD1. Germline-derived CDR1 and CDR2 are SQVTM and ANQGSEA. V was clipped by 6 bases and J by 1 base; unmatched bases: 8. The length of the CDR3 is 15 residues. CDR3 in amino acids: CSVEGQGVGTDTQYF. The CDR3 DNA sequence: TGCAGCGTAGAGGGACAGGGTGTTGGCACAGATACGCAGTATTTT.

This clonotype was detected only a few times. The chain carries TRBV10-3 and TRBJ1-1; D not resolved. V shed 10 bases and J shed 6 bases, with 3 bases lying between them. The CDR3 spans 8 residues. Germline CDR1 and CDR2: ENHRY and SYGVKD. CDR3 sequence (DNA): TGTGCCACCGCTGAAGCTTTCTTT. This encodes CATAEAFF.

This clonotype was observed many times. The chain combines TRBV6-5 with TRBJ2-7; a possible D gene is TRBD2 (6 bases). Trimming stripped 5 bases from V and 7 bases from J, with 12 bases between. The CDR3 consists of 12 residues. The germline V gene has CDR1 MNHEY and CDR2 SVGAGI. CDR3 coding DNA: TGTGCCAGCAGTCTCCTTGGGGGGGAGCAGTACTTC. This sequence encodes CASSLLGGEQYF.

V is TRBV6-2 or TRBV6-3 and J is TRBJ2-1; no definite D call. The CDR3 sequence is 12 residues long. With 0 bases removed from V and 10 bases from J, the gap between germline ends came to 7 bases. Germline V gene data show CDR1 as MNHEY and CDR2 as SVGEGT. Here the CDR3 DNA reads TGTGCCAGCAGTTACTCCTATTTGGAGCAGTTCTTC. Its translation is CASSYSYLEQFF.

This clonotype was seen at least ten times. The chain uses TRBV7-2 and TRBJ1-6; 7 positions agree with TRBD1. The CDR3 runs 14 residues. With V trimmed by 5 bases and J by 7 bases, 5 bases remained unmatched. The V gene's germline CDR1 is SGHTA and CDR2 FQGNSA. The CDR3 loop reads CASSRDSLNSPLHF. CDR3 coding DNA: TGTGCCAGCAGCCGGGACAGCCTAAATTCACCCCTCCACTTT. The full variable domain, its missing parts supplied by reference TRBV7-2 and TRBJ1-6, is GAGVSQSPSNKVTEKGKDVELRCDPISGHTALYWYRQSLGQGLEFLIYFQGNSAPDKSGLPSDRFSAERTGGSVSTLTIQRTQQEDSAVYLCASSRDSLNSPLHFGNGTRLTVT.

The chain uses TRBV5-1 and TRBJ2-1; TRBD2 is a possible D gene (6 bases). The CDR3 is 14 residues long. CDR1 and CDR2 (germline): SGHRS, YFSETQ. The V and J ends lost 8 bases and 3 bases respectively, with 15 bases between them. This CDR3 reads CASDPVGGYNEQFF. For the CDR3, the DNA is TGCGCCAGTGATCCCGTGGGGGGCTACAATGAGCAGTTCTTC.

This clonotype occurred a few times. This chain connects TRBV3-1 to TRBJ2-4, with D possibly matching TRBD2 (6 bases). This CDR3 contains 14 residues. The V end lost 3 bases, the J end lost 9 bases, and 15 bases lay between the germline ends. CDR1 and CDR2 (germline): LGHDT, YNNKEL (reference sequence). CDR3 coding DNA: TGTGCCAGCAGCCAGGATCCTAGCGTGGGCATTCAGTACTTC. As protein: CASSQDPSVGIQYF.

The chain uses TRBV7-6 and TRBJ2-7; D tentatively reads TRBD1 or TRBD2 (5 bases each). CDR1 is SGHVS, CDR2 FNYEAQ, per germline. Trimming removed 5 bases at V and 6 bases at J, with 17 bases between. This CDR3 region has 14 residues. The CDR3 loop reads CASSPGTGPIEQYF. Here the CDR3 DNA reads TGTGCCAGCAGCCCGGGGACGGGCCCCATCGAGCAGTACTTC.

The chain recombines TRBV29-1 with TRBJ2-3, with 7 bases that match TRBD1. Per germline, CDR1 SQVTM and CDR2 ANQGSEA. V trimming: 5 bases; J trimming: 0 bases; junction bases outside the gene matches: 5. There are 14 residues in the CDR3. CDR3 in amino acids: CSVTGTASTDTQYF. The CDR3 coding sequence is TGCAGCGTTACCGGGACAGCTAGCACAGATACGCAGTATTTT.

V is TRBV12-3 or TRBV12-4 and J is TRBJ2-3; no reliable D call. The length of the CDR3 is 13 residues. The V end lost 2 bases, the J end lost 11 bases, and 14 bases lay between the germline ends. The CDR3 DNA follows: TGTGCCAGCAGTTTAACGGGCACAGATGTGCAGTATTTT. It translates to CASSLTGTDVQYF.

Many counts were recorded for this clonotype. The chain recombines TRBV29-1 with TRBJ2-5, with D perhaps matching TRBD2 (5 bases). CDR3 length: 12 residues. Germline V lookup: CDR1 SQVTM, CDR2 ANQGSEA. The ends were cut back, 4 bases at V and 5 bases at J, with 11 bases in the middle. In nucleotides, the CDR3 is TGCAGCGTTGTTGCGGGTGGGGAGACCCAGTACTTC. This gives the protein CSVVAGGETQYF.

This clonotype was observed a handful of times. This chain connects TRBV5-1 to TRBJ2-3; D may correspond to TRBD1 or TRBD2 (6 bases each). CDR3 length: 13 amino acids. V lost 5 bases, J lost 5 bases, and 12 bases lay in between. Germline-derived CDR1 and CDR2 are SGHRS and YFSETQ. The CDR3 spells CASSYGGRDTQYF. As DNA, the CDR3 is TGCGCCAGCAGTTACGGGGGCCGAGATACGCAGTATTTT.

In this sample, this clonotype turned up a few times. The chain is built from TRBV7-9 and TRBJ2-7, with a possible D match to TRBD1 (7 bases). The CDR3 consists of 15 residues. Germline CDR1 SEHNR, CDR2 FQNEAQ (reference sequence). Trimming took off 5 bases at V and 6 bases at J, with 20 bases between the two ends. The CDR3 bases are TGTGCCAGCAGCCCAACCGGGACAGCGGGCCCCGAGCAGTACTTC. It yields the protein CASSPTGTAGPEQYF.

The V call is TRBV20-1, the J call TRBJ1-2, with unresolved D. Trimming stripped 3 bases from V and 0 bases from J, with 11 bases between. Germline V gives CDR1 DFQATT, CDR2 SNEGSKA (reference sequence). CDR3 length equals 14 residues. CDR3 nucleotides: TGCAGTGCTAGTAGTACAGTAACTAACTATGGCTACACCTTC. This codes for CSASSTVTNYGYTF.

The chain combines TRBV29-1 with TRBJ2-1; 8 nucleotides agree with TRBD1. The germline gives CDR1 SQVTM, CDR2 ANQGSEA. The CDR3 extends over 13 amino acids. The J segment lost 3 bases and the V segment lost 6 bases, leaving 4 bases of the junction unmatched. The CDR3 is CSVSTGVYNEQFF. CDR3 nucleotides: TGCAGCGTCTCGACAGGGGTCTACAATGAGCAGTTCTTC.

CDR3 sequence (DNA): TGTGCCAGCAGCGTACAAGGACCGAGCTCCTACGAGCAGTACTTC. This translates into CASSVQGPSSYEQYF. The rearrangement uses TRBV9 and TRBJ2-7; D remains unclear. The V and J ends lost 1 base and 0 bases respectively, with 11 bases between them. There are 15 residues in the CDR3. CDR1 and CDR2 from the germline V gene are SGDLS and YYNGEE.

The chain combines TRBV6-5 with TRBJ2-3; 10 bases are a match to TRBD2. CDR1 and CDR2 (germline): MNHEY, SVGAGI. The CDR3 has 16 amino acids. V gave up 2 bases and J gave up 4 bases; unmatched junction bases: 6. The CDR3: CASSYTSGRAPDTQYF. Here the CDR3 DNA reads TGTGCCAGCAGTTACACCAGCGGGAGGGCCCCAGATACGCAGTATTTT.

As to this clonotype: A single base separates this from a much larger clone, so it may be a read error. The chain couples TRBV12-3 or TRBV12-4 to TRBJ2-1; TRBD1 might be the D (6 bases). The CDR3 covers 16 residues. V was cut by 3 bases and J by 2 bases, with 14 bases left in between. For the CDR3, the DNA is TGTGCCAGCAGTTTTAGGGCAGGGGCGACCTACAATGAGCAGTTCTTC. Translating gives CASSFRAGATYNEQFF.

The chain is built from TRBV20-1 and TRBJ2-3; D not certain. The length of the CDR3 is 17 residues. V lost 4 bases and J lost 7, with 27 bases in between. Per the germline V gene, CDR1 is DFQATT and CDR2 is SNEGSKA (reference sequence). Here the CDR3 reads CSATHTGRVVPGNTQYF. As DNA, the CDR3 is TGCAGTGCTACCCACACGGGCCGCGTTGTTCCTGGGAATACGCAGTATTTT.

The chain joins TRBV5-1 to TRBJ2-2, with D tentatively TRBD2 (5 bases). This CDR3 spans 17 amino acids. V was pared by 4 bases and J by 6 bases, with 22 bases between. Germline CDR1 SGHRS, CDR2 YFSETQ. This CDR3 is CASSRRPPGSAPGELFF. DNA for the CDR3: TGCGCCAGCAGCCGGAGGCCCCCGGGGAGCGCGCCCGGGGAGCTGTTTTTT.

This clonotype was counted a few times. This CDR3 reads CASSPIVGTGRETQYF. CDR3 coding DNA: TGTGCCAGCAGCCCCATAGTTGGGACAGGGAGGGAGACCCAGTACTTC. V usage is TRBV9 and J usage is TRBJ2-5, with 9 bases matching TRBD1. The germline gives CDR1 SGDLS, CDR2 YYNGEE. V was pared by 4 bases and J by 5 bases, with 12 bases of the junction left unmatched. The CDR3 is made up of 16 amino acids.

This sequence joins TRBV9 and TRBJ2-3; the D is unclear. CDR3 length equals 15 residues. Trimming shortened V by 0 bases and J by 2 bases, and 10 bases separated the two germline ends. Germline-derived CDR1 and CDR2 are SGDLS and YYNGEE. The CDR3 region is CASSVGSSTTDTQYF. DNA of the CDR3: TGTGCCAGCAGCGTAGGGAGCTCCACCACAGATACGCAGTATTTT. The variable domain in full, with the rest retrieved from reference TRBV9 and TRBJ2-3, is DSGVTQTPKHLITATGQRVTLRCSPRSGDLSVYWYQQSLDQGLQFLIQYYNGEERAKGNILERFSAQQFPDLHSELNLSSLELGDSALYFCASSVGSSTTDTQYFGPGTRLTVL.

The chain links TRBV20-1 to TRBJ1-5, with D tentatively TRBD1 (6 bases). Deletions cut 7 bases from V and 3 bases from J, with 16 bases between. The CDR3 length is 14 residues. Germline CDR1 and CDR2: DFQATT and SNEGSKA (reference sequence). The CDR3 sequence is CSVTGTLNNQPQHF. In DNA form, the CDR3 reads TGCAGTGTAACCGGGACATTAAACAATCAGCCCCAGCATTTT.

In this sample, this clonotype turned up a few times. The rearrangement links TRBV11-2 to TRBJ2-1, with 9 bases matching TRBD2. Germline values: CDR1 SGHAT, CDR2 FQNNGV. The CDR3 spans 15 residues. Trimming at V came to 5 bases and at J to 5 bases, leaving 7 bases not matched to a gene. CDR3 coding DNA: TGTGCCAGCAGCAGGGGCGGGAGGGTCAACAATGAGCAGTTCTTC. Residues: CASSRGGRVNNEQFF.